A selection of T cell receptor beta chains follows, all from one sample in a study of blood T cell repertoires in COVID-19. Some clones are missing from TCRdb's copy, which holds only in-frame ones; the method was immunoSEQ multiplex PCR. The repertoire holds 100,000 or so clones, with roughly 89% as singletons. The sample comprised peripheral blood. The receptors here all came from a man between 65 and 80 years old with acute or convalescent COVID-19. CDR3s include the opening cysteine and the closing phenylalanine or tryptophan. The order of the fields is D gene, CDR3 length, J gene, V gene, clone size, CDR3 DNA, CDR3 protein. The D gene is left open where the match is weak. Expanded clones get a size class; other rows say once, few or many, or leave the size out.

>TRBD2|15|TRBJ2-1|TRBV9|NA
TGTGCCAGCAGCGTAGGACTAGCGGGCTACAATGAGCAGTTCTTC
CASSVGLAGYNEQFF
>NA|14|TRBJ2-5|TRBV28|few
TGTGCCAGCAGCCGTACAGTGCCCTCAGAGACCCAGTACTTC
CASSRTVPSETQYF
>NA|15|TRBJ1-5|TRBV28|NA
TGTGCCAGCAGTCGATCACAGGGACGGAATCAGCCCCAGCATTTT
CASSRSQGRNQPQHF
>NA|14|TRBJ2-7|TRBV6-5|NA
TGTGCCAGCAGACGAACCGGGACACTATACGAGCAGTACTTC
CASRRTGTLYEQYF
>NA|14|TRBJ1-1|TRBV4-1|NA
TGCGCCAGCAGCCAAGTCGGGGTGAACACTGAAGCTTTCTTT
CASSQVGVNTEAFF
>TRBD2|14|TRBJ2-1|TRBV2|NA
TGTGCCAGCAGTAGCGGGAGGGACTACAATGAGCAGTTCTTC
CASSSGRDYNEQFF
>NA|16|TRBJ1-2|TRBV6-6|NA
TGTGCCAGCAGACAAATACTCGGACAGAGACTCTATGGCTACACCTTC
CASRQILGQRLYGYTF
>NA|16|TRBJ1-1|TRBV11-1|once
TGTGCCAGCAGCCCCCCCGGGTGGGGAGGAACTTTCGAAGCTTTCTTT
CASSPPGWGGTFEAFF
>NA|13|TRBJ1-4|TRBV25-1|NA
TGTGCCAGCAGTGGAAGAATGGCCGGGGGACTGTTTTTT
CASSGRMAGGLFF
>TRBD2|14|TRBJ2-1|TRBV29-1|NA
TGCAGCGTTGAAGGCGGGACTAGCGGCCGTGAGCAGTTCTTC
CSVEGGTSGREQFF
>NA|13|TRBJ2-2|TRBV7-3|NA
TGTGCCAGCAGCTTAAGGGGGCACCGGGGAGCTGTTTTT
CASSLRGHRGAVF
>TRBD1|12|TRBJ1-2|TRBV2|NA
TGTGCCAGCAAAACAGGGGACTATGGCTACACCTTC
CASKTGDYGYTF
>NA|19|TRBJ1-5|TRBV21-1|NA
TGTGCCAGCAGCAAAGAAGAAGGGGAGGGGGACAATCCCAATCAGCCCCAGCATTTT
CASSKEEGEGDNPNQPQHF
>NA|14|TRBJ2-1|TRBV7-2|NA
TGTGCCAGCAGCCCGGCGACTCTAGCTAATGAGCAGTTCTTC
CASSPATLANEQFF
>NA|14|TRBJ1-2|TRBV24-1|NA
TGTGCCACCAGTGATTTGTACAGGGACTATGGCTACACCTTC
CATSDLYRDYGYTF
>TRBD2|18|TRBJ2-7|TRBV24-1|few
TGTGCCACCAGTGAAAGGACTAGCGGGAGGGTCAGCTCCTACGAGCAGTACTTC
CATSERTSGRVSSYEQYF
>NA|13|TRBJ1-2|TRBV24-1|NA
TGTGCCACCAGTGAGAGGGTCTTTTATGGCTACACCTTC
CATSERVFYGYTF
>TRBD1|15|TRBJ1-4|TRBV2|NA
TGTGCCAGCAGTGAAGAAGGCAGGGGGCCAGAAAAACTGTTTTTT
CASSEEGRGPEKLFF
>NA|11|TRBJ2-5|TRBV10-3|once
TGTGCCATGGGGCCCCAAGAGACCCAGTACTTC
CAMGPQETQYF
>TRBD1|14|TRBJ2-2|TRBV9|NA
TGTGCCAGCAGGGTTGGACAGGTTGCCGGGGAGCTGTTTTTT
CASRVGQVAGELFF
>NA|16|TRBJ2-3|TRBV15|NA
TGTGCCACCAGCAGAGATTTAAGCGCCCGCACGGATACGCAGTATTTT
CATSRDLSARTDTQYF
>NA|12|TRBJ2-1|TRBV24-1|NA
TGTGCCACCAGTCGCCGGGGGAATGAGCAGTTCTTC
CATSRRGNEQFF
>NA|15|TRBJ1-2|TRBV28|NA
TGTGCCAGCAGTTCCCAAGGACACGCTAACTATGGCTACACCTTC
CASSSQGHANYGYTF
>NA|15|TRBJ2-5|TRBV9|NA
TGTGCCAGCAGCCCTCAGGTTGGGCGACAAGAGACCCAGTACTTC
CASSPQVGRQETQYF
>NA|15|TRBJ2-7|TRBV4-3|NA
TGCGCCAGCAGCCAAGAACTGGACATCGGCTACGAGCAGTACTTC
CASSQELDIGYEQYF
>TRBD2|16|TRBJ2-3|TRBV5-1|NA
TGCGCCAGCAGCTTGGCCTGGCGGGGGGGTGCAGATACGCAGTATTTT
CASSLAWRGGADTQYF
>NA|15|TRBJ1-1|TRBV6-5|NA
TGTGCCAGCAGCTTGGTTGGGGGGGTGAACACTGAAGCTTTCTTT
CASSLVGGVNTEAFF
>NA|15|TRBJ2-4|TRBV11-2|NA
TGTGCCAGCAGCATACAGGGTACCCCTGGGAACATTCAGTACTTC
CASSIQGTPGNIQYF
>TRBD2|14|TRBJ2-7|TRBV10-1|NA
TGCGCCAGCACCCCTGGACTAGTCAACTACGAGCAGTACTTC
CASTPGLVNYEQYF
>TRBD1|14|TRBJ1-1|TRBV19|NA
TGTGCCAGTACCTCCGACAGGGGTAGGGCAGAAGCTTTCTTT
CASTSDRGRAEAFF
>NA|14|TRBJ2-7|TRBV5-5|NA
TGTGCCAGCAGCCGGGCTAGCGAGTTCTACGAGCAGTACTTC
CASSRASEFYEQYF
>NA|12|TRBJ1-4|TRBV5-6|NA
TGTGCCAGCAGCTTGGGCGCTGAAAAACTGTTTTTT
CASSLGAEKLFF
>NA|13|TRBJ1-4|TRBV5-6|NA
TGTGCCAGCAGCCGGAGGAGGAGGGAAAAACTGTTTTTT
CASSRRRREKLFF
>NA|13|TRBJ1-6|TRBV2|NA
TGTGCCAGCAGGGACTTGGGGGCTTCACCCCTCCACTTT
CASRDLGASPLHF
>TRBD1|14|TRBJ2-1|TRBV6-6|NA
TGTGCCACCTACGGACAGGGAAGGAAAGGTGAGCAGTTCTTC
CATYGQGRKGEQFF
>TRBD1|13|TRBJ1-5|TRBV24-1|NA
TGTGCCACCAGACAGGGGGCGAAGCAGCCCCAGCATTTT
CATRQGAKQPQHF
>NA|15|TRBJ1-4|TRBV7-9|NA
TGTGCCAGCAGCTCCATTCCAGGGGAGAGTGAAAAACTGTTTTTT
CASSSIPGESEKLFF